The clone carrying this T cell receptor beta chain was observed once. The CDR3 sequence is 15 residues long. V was pared by 6 bases and J by 4 bases, with 15 bases between. These data belong to a study of technical replicates of blood from a few donors. Sequenced by immunoSEQ multiplex PCR; TCRdb stores in-frame clones only, minus some. The sample lists tens of thousands of clones; over 95% were seen once. V gene TRBV23-1 combines with J gene TRBJ2-2; D is possibly TRBD2 (5 bases). TRBV23-1 is reported as an ORF; its role is uncertain. Sequencing input: T cells isolated from PBMCs. The source is a human donor in good health. The CDR3, as DNA: TGCGCCAGCAGCCCCACGGTCGAGGGCACCGGGGAGCTGTTTTTT. This encodes CASSPTVEGTGELFF.